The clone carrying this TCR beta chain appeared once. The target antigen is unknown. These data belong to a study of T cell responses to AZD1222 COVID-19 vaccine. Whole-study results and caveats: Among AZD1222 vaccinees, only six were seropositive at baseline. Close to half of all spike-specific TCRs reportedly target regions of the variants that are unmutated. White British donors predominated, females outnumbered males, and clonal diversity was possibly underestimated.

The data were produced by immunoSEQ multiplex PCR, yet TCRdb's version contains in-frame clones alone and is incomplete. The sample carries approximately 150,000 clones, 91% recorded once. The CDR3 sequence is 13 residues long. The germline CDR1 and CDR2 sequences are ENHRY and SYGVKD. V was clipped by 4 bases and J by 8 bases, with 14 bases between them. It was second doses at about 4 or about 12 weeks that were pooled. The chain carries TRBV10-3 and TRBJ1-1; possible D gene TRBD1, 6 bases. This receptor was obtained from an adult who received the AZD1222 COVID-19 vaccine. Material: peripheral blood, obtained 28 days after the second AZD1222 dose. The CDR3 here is CAISGVGGSEAFF. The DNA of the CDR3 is TGTGCCATCAGTGGCGTAGGGGGATCAGAAGCTTTCTTT.